The 14 T cell receptor beta chains given below trace back to one sample, sequenced in a study of regulatory T cells in long-lasting Graves disease. RNA extracted from PBMCs served as the sequencing template. TCRdb reprocessed the reads via MiXCR and lists one record per CDR3 protein. The data show 700 to 900 distinct CDR3 sequences, roughly 58% seen once. The material was peripheral blood mononuclear cells (PBMCs), obtained with antithyroid drug treatment, in newly diagnosed or persistent Graves disease (not recorded which). The receptor source for this set is a woman aged 40 to 50 with Graves disease.

This chain links TRBV10-1 with TRBJ2-5; no clear D. The length of the CDR3 is 14 residues. CDR1 and CDR2 from the germline V gene are WNHNN and SYGVQD (reference sequence). Trimming removed 7 bases from V and 2 bases from J, with 14 bases in between. CDR3 protein: CASKRTTQQETQYF. CDR3 bases: TGCGCCAGCAAACGGACCACCCAGCAAGAGACCCAGTACTTC.

This sequence joins TRBV11-2 and TRBJ2-7; D might be TRBD1 (5 bases). The CDR3 consists of 14 residues. The V end lost 4 bases, the J end lost 0 bases, and 10 bases lay between the germline ends. Germline V gene lookup returns CDR1 SGHAT and CDR2 FQNNGV. In DNA form, the CDR3 reads TGTGCCAGCAGCTCTTACAGGAGCTCCTACGAGCAGTACTTC. It codes for CASSSYRSSYEQYF. The full variable domain, in which reference TRBV11-2 and TRBJ2-7 provide the parts outside the CDR3, is EAGVAQSPRYKIIEKRQSVAFWCNPISGHATLYWYQQILGQGPKLLIQFQNNGVVDDSQLPKDRFSAERLKGVDSTLKIQPAKLEDSAVYLCASSSYRSSYEQYFGPGTRLTVT.

This sequence joins TRBV7-2 and TRBJ2-2; 8 bases match TRBD1. This CDR3 comprises 14 residues. Germline V gives CDR1 SGHTA, CDR2 FQGNSA. The junction had 3 bases not matched to a gene; V was cut back by 5 bases and J by 4 bases. The DNA for the CDR3 is TGTGCCAGCAGCAAGGACAGGGCCACCGGGGAGCTGTTTTTT. The encoded protein is CASSKDRATGELFF.

V gene TRBV11-3 combines with J gene TRBJ2-1; D is possibly TRBD1 or TRBD2 (5 bases each). The CDR3 covers 17 residues. The germline V gene encodes CDR1 SGHNT and CDR2 YENEEA. V was clipped by 0 bases and J by 12 bases, with 24 bases between them. This CDR3 reads CASSLDWGIQPWYGQFF. CDR3 DNA sequence: TGTGCCAGCAGCTTAGATTGGGGGATACAGCCGTGGTACGGGCAGTTCTTC.

The J gene is TRBJ2-1, the V gene TRBV5-1, with D unresolved. The V gene's germline CDR1 is SGHRS and CDR2 YFSETQ. This CDR3 is built from 15 residues. Trimming removed 0 bases from V and 0 bases from J, with 7 bases in between. The CDR3 loop is CASSLGSSSYNEQFF. CDR3 DNA sequence: TGCGCCAGCAGCTTGGGCAGCAGCTCCTACAATGAGCAGTTCTTC. The full variable domain, in which reference TRBV5-1 and TRBJ2-1 provide the parts outside the CDR3, is KAGVTQTPRYLIKTRGQQVTLSCSPISGHRSVSWYQQTPGQGLQFLFEYFSETQRNKGNFPGRFSGRQFSNSRSEMNVSTLELGDSALYLCASSLGSSSYNEQFFGPGTRLTVL.

The chain uses TRBV5-4 and TRBJ2-7; the match to TRBD2 covers 7 bases. The CDR3 has 16 amino acids. J lost 2 bases, V lost 0 bases, and 8 bases had no gene match. The germline gives CDR1 SGHNT, CDR2 YYREEE (reference sequence). The CDR3 bases are TGTGCCAGCAGCTTGGCCCCTAGCGGACCGACCTACGAGCAGTACTTC. It translates to CASSLAPSGPTYEQYF. Based on the CDR3 plus reference TRBV5-4 and TRBJ2-7, the full variable domain is ETGVTQSPTHLIKTRGQQVTLRCSSQSGHNTVSWYQQALGQGPQFIFQYYREEENGRGNFPPRFSGLQFPNYSSELNVNALELDDSALYLCASSLAPSGPTYEQYFGPGTRLTVT.

The chain has TRBV28 and TRBJ1-5; no reliable D call. The CDR3 totals 14 residues. With 3 bases removed from V and 3 bases from J, the gap between germline ends came to 9 bases. The germline CDR1 and CDR2 sequences are MDHEN and SYDVKM. The CDR3 here is CASSLAGDNQPQHF. The CDR3 region has the DNA TGTGCCAGCAGTTTGGCGGGTGACAATCAGCCCCAGCATTTT.

This clonotype has only a few counts. V and J are TRBV28 and TRBJ2-5; D tentatively fits TRBD1 or TRBD2 (5 bases each). The CDR3 totals 15 residues. Deletions cut 3 bases from V and 5 bases from J, with 16 bases between. Germline CDR1 and CDR2: MDHEN and SYDVKM. CDR3 sequence: CASSFGGLAGETQYF. The CDR3 DNA reads TGTGCCAGCAGTTTTGGGGGATTAGCAGGGGAGACCCAGTACTTC.

The chain recombines TRBV3-1 with TRBJ2-3; 10 bases agree with TRBD1. The CDR3 covers 16 residues. The trim removed 3 bases at V and 5 bases at J, leaving 8 bases unmatched. From germline, CDR1 is LGHDT and CDR2 YNNKEL (reference sequence). CDR3 nucleotides: TGTGCCAGCAGCCACGAACGGCGGGACAGGGGAGATACGCAGTATTTT. Amino acid sequence: CASSHERRDRGDTQYF.

The chain employs TRBV20-1 and TRBJ2-1, with 9 bases aligning to TRBD2. Germline V CDR1 and CDR2: DFQATT, SNEGSKA (reference sequence). The length of the CDR3 is 16 residues. The J segment lost 3 bases and the V segment lost 0 bases, leaving 6 bases of the junction unmatched. CDR3 bases: TGCAGTGCTAGAGATGTGGGGCGGGAGGGCTACAATGAGCAGTTCTTC. This gives the protein CSARDVGREGYNEQFF.

This clonotype was detected only a few times. This chain connects TRBV28 to TRBJ1-2; TRBD1 matches at 8 bases. Germline V gene lookup returns CDR1 MDHEN and CDR2 SYDVKM. This CDR3 comprises 14 residues. Trimming took 6 bases from V and 4 from J; bases not matched to a gene: 7. CDR3 region: CASSRSGGGYGYTF. For the CDR3, the DNA is TGTGCCAGCAGCCGGTCAGGGGGCGGCTATGGCTACACCTTC.

This clonotype counts as hyperexpanded. Relative to the germline gene, one junction end is altered; a read error may explain this. The rearrangement joins TRBV2 to TRBJ2-4, with D unresolved. Germline lookup yields CDR1 SNHLY and CDR2 FYNNEI. This CDR3 comprises 10 residues. CDR3 nucleotides: TGTGCCAGCAGCTCTTTTAGATTGAGGTTC. Translated, it gives CASSSFRLRF.

The J gene is TRBJ1-5, the V gene TRBV2, with a weak D call TRBD1 (5 bases). This CDR3 spans 14 amino acids. Germline V gene lookup returns CDR1 SNHLY and CDR2 FYNNEI. Trimming shortened V by 3 bases and J by 2 bases, and 8 bases separated the two germline ends. The CDR3 spells CASSEGQRNQPQHF. In DNA, the CDR3 is TGTGCCAGCAGTGAGGGGCAGCGCAATCAGCCCCAGCATTTT.

This clonotype has just a few counts. The gene calls are TRBV12-3 or TRBV12-4 and TRBJ1-1, with D perhaps matching TRBD1 (5 bases). This CDR3 has 13 residues. The V gene lost 3 bases and the J gene lost 1 base, with 6 bases spanning the gap. The CDR3 loop is CASSLTENTEAFF. CDR3 DNA sequence: TGTGCCAGCAGTTTGACAGAGAACACTGAAGCTTTCTTT.